This is a list of T cell receptor beta chains from one sample in a study of T cells in Graves' hyperthyroidism and ophthalmopathy. Using its own MiXCR run on the multiplex PCR reads, TCRdb lists one record per CDR3 protein. In the table there are some 770,000 distinct CDR3 sequences, about a sixth of which are singletons. What was sequenced was blood. The receptors stem from a young man with Graves' hyperthyroidism. Both conserved end residues are part of each CDR3. The D gene is left open where the match is weak. Clone size, where shown, is once, few, many, or a class for clones that have expanded.

V	J	D	size	CDR3	DNA
TRBV7-9	TRBJ2-5	TRBD2	many	CASTRSGSETQYF	TGTGCCAGCACCCGTAGCGGGAGTGAGACCCAGTACTTC
TRBV9	TRBJ2-2	TRBD1	.	CASSVFRDSRTGELFF	TGTGCCAGCAGCGTCTTTCGGGACAGCCGTACCGGGGAGCTGTTTTTT
TRBV4-1	TRBJ2-3	TRBD2	.	CASSQDGLAGGDTQYF	TGCGCCAGCAGCCAAGATGGACTAGCGGGAGGAGATACGCAGTATTTT
TRBV5-1	TRBJ1-1	.	.	CASSEMGHPSEAFF	TGCGCCAGCAGCGAAATGGGACACCCCTCTGAAGCTTTCTTT
TRBV29-1	TRBJ2-1	.	few	CSVESEELNEQFF	TGCAGCGTTGAAAGCGAAGAGCTCAATGAGCAGTTCTTC
TRBV3-1	TRBJ2-7	TRBD1	many	CASSQDSSGQAYEQYF	TGTGCCAGCAGCCAAGATAGCTCCGGACAGGCCTACGAGCAGTACTTC
TRBV5-1	TRBJ1-2	.	.	CASQASGEPGYTF	TGCGCCAGCCAAGCTAGCGGGGAGCCTGGCTACACCTTC
TRBV20-1	TRBJ1-5	.	few	CSASRSLGNQPQHF	TGCAGTGCTAGTCGATCGTTAGGCAATCAGCCCCAGCATTTT
TRBV20-1	TRBJ2-1	TRBD2	.	CSARGTSGRSSYNEQFF	TGCAGTGCTCGAGGGACTAGCGGGAGATCTTCCTACAATGAGCAGTTCTTC
TRBV11-3	TRBJ1-2	.	many	CASSTDPSRIHTF	TGTGCCAGCAGCACAGACCCTTCCAGGATCCACACCTTC
TRBV12-3/TRBV12-4	TRBJ2-2	TRBD2	.	CASLHSGRVGELFF	TGTGCCAGCCTACATAGCGGGAGAGTAGGGGAGCTGTTTTTT
TRBV19	TRBJ2-7	.	few	CASSNGHVYEQYF	TGTGCCAGTAGTAACGGACATGTCTACGAGCAGTACTTC
TRBV20-1	TRBJ1-1	.	many	CSASSTYTEAFF	TGCAGTGCTAGTTCAACGTACACTGAAGCTTTCTTT
TRBV27	TRBJ1-5	.	few	CASSPNHKSQPQHF	TGTGCCAGCAGTCCAAATCACAAGTCTCAGCCCCAGCATTTT
TRBV12-3/TRBV12-4	TRBJ2-3	.	few	CASSFGNPDTQYF	TGTGCCAGCAGTTTCGGGAACCCAGATACGCAGTATTTT
TRBV3-1	TRBJ2-2	TRBD1	.	CASSRPGTENTGELFF	TGTGCCAGCAGCCGACCCGGGACAGAGAACACCGGGGAGCTGTTTTTT
TRBV5-5	TRBJ1-1	.	few	CASSFARMNTEAFF	TGTGCCAGCAGCTTTGCCCGAATGAACACTGAAGCTTTCTTT
TRBV30	TRBJ2-1	.	many	CAWSIEQWNEQFF	TGTGCCTGGAGTATTGAACAGTGGAATGAGCAGTTCTTC
TRBV30	TRBJ2-5	TRBD2	many	CARQEASGIQETQYF	TGTGCCCGGCAGGAGGCTAGCGGGATTCAAGAGACCCAGTACTTC
TRBV10-3	TRBJ1-5	.	.	CATAGDSNQPQHF	TGTGCCACGGCAGGAGATAGCAATCAGCCCCAGCATTTT
TRBV28	TRBJ1-1	TRBD1	.	CASSPHDGTAAFF	TGTGCCAGCAGCCCCCATGACGGGACAGCAGCTTTCTTT
TRBV28	TRBJ1-1	TRBD1	many	CASSGYRGGNTEAFF	TGTGCCAGCAGTGGCTACAGGGGTGGAAACACTGAAGCTTTCTTT
TRBV24-1	TRBJ1-5	.	few	CATSDFGLQPQHF	TGTGCCACCAGTGATTTCGGACTACAGCCCCAGCATTTT
TRBV7-9	TRBJ2-7	.	many	CASSPSPYEQYF	TGTGCCAGCAGCCCCTCTCCCTACGAGCAGTACTTC
TRBV28	TRBJ2-5	TRBD2	.	CASTPAGGLGETQYF	TGTGCCAGCACCCCTGCGGGAGGGCTCGGGGAGACCCAGTACTTC
TRBV6-1	TRBJ1-5	.	.	CASRPNRANNQPQHF	TGTGCCAGCAGGCCTAACCGGGCGAACAATCAGCCCCAGCATTTT
TRBV7-9	TRBJ2-3	.	.	CASSSPGKASTDTQYF	TGTGCCAGCAGCTCCCCCGGGAAAGCGAGCACAGATACGCAGTATTTT
TRBV5-6	TRBJ1-6	TRBD1	few	CASSHLRGGDNSPLHF	TGTGCCAGCAGCCATTTACGAGGGGGCGACAATTCACCCCTCCACTTT
TRBV28	TRBJ1-2	.	many	CASSSDRGADGYTF	TGTGCCAGCAGTTCGGACCGGGGAGCCGATGGCTACACCTTC
TRBV28	TRBJ2-7	TRBD1	many	CASSRDSGTGTYEQYF	TGTGCCAGCAGTAGGGATTCCGGGACAGGTACCTACGAGCAGTACTTC
TRBV3-1	TRBJ2-1	TRBD2	.	CASRPLAGPRQFF	TGTGCCAGCAGGCCACTAGCGGGTCCTCGGCAGTTCTTC
TRBV28	TRBJ2-3	TRBD2	many	CASTVAGVYDTQYF	TGTGCCAGCACCGTCGCGGGAGTTTATGATACGCAGTATTTT
TRBV5-1	TRBJ2-3	.	.	CASSLGGAMDTQYF	TGCGCCAGCAGCTTGGGCGGGGCGATGGATACGCAGTATTTT